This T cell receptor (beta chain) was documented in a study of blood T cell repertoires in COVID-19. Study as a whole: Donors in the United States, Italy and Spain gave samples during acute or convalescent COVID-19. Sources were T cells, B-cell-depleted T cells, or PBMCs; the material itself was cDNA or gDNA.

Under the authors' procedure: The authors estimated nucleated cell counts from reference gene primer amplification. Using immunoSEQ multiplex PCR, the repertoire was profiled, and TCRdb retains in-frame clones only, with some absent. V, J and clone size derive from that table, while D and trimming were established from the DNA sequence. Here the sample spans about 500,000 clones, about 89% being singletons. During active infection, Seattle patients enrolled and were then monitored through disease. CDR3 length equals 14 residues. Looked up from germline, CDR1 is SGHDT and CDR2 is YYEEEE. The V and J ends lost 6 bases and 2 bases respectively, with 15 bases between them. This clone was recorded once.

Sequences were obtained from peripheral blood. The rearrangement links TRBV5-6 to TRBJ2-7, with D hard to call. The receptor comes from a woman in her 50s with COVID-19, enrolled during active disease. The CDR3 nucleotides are TGTGCCAGCACCGAGAGAGGCCTCCCCTACGAGCAGTACTTC. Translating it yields CASTERGLPYEQYF.